This T cell receptor beta chain comes out of a study of blood T cell repertoires in COVID-19. Clones were read by immunoSEQ multiplex PCR, and TCRdb kept only the in-frame ones, dropping some. The sample has approximately 250,000 clones; around 84% are singletons. The CDR3 sequence is 15 residues long. With 0 bases removed from V and 2 bases from J, the gap between germline ends came to 10 bases. The germline CDR1 and CDR2 sequences are SGHRS and YFSETQ. The sequenced material came from peripheral blood. V usage is TRBV5-1 and J usage is TRBJ2-3; tentative D call: TRBD2 (5 bases). This TCR was sampled from a woman between 40 and 55 years old who had recovered from COVID-19. CDR3 coding DNA: TGCGCCAGCAGCTTGGCCGGGAAGGCCACAGATACGCAGTATTTT. The encoded protein is CASSLAGKATDTQYF.